This T cell receptor (beta chain) was captured by sequencing in a study of T cells in narcolepsy. The wider study: Donors had narcolepsy type 1 or type 2, or were healthy controls.

Findings and caveats of the study: Same-patient CSF and blood CD4+ T cell clonotypes included HCRT-specific and TRIB2-specific autoreactive ones.

This CDR3 has 16 amino acids. Germline V gene sequence: CDR1 MGHRA, CDR2 YSYEKL. V shed 5 bases and J shed 8 bases, with 22 bases lying between them. Clones were sequenced by immunoSEQ multiplex PCR, and TCRdb holds only the in-frame ones, with some missing. The sample includes more than 30,000 clones, around 80% seen only once; the top ten take around 1.3%. This clone has a single count. Antigen: not known. The sequence derives from a human donor with narcolepsy. The chain couples TRBV4-1 to TRBJ2-4, with D perhaps matching TRBD1 (5 bases). Source material: CD45RA- memory CD4+ T cells from PBMCs. CDR3 sequence: CASSTPAGPQDDIQYF. The CDR3 DNA reads as TGCGCCAGCAGCACACCGGCAGGGCCTCAGGATGACATTCAGTACTTC.